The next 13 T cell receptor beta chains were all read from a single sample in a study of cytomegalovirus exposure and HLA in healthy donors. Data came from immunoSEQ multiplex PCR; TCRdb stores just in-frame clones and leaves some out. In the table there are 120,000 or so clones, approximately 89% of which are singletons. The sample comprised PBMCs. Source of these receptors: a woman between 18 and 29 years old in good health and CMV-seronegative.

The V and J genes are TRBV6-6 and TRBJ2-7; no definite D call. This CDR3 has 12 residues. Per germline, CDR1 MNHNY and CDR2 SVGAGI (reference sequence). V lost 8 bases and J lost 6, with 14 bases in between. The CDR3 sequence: CASHRLATEQYF. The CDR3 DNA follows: TGTGCCAGCCATCGGTTAGCTACCGAGCAGTACTTC.

This chain's CDR3 is CASTETAVSNQPQHF. In nucleotides, the CDR3 is TGCGCCAGCACCGAGACAGCTGTTAGCAATCAGCCCCAGCATTTT. V gene TRBV10-2 combines with J gene TRBJ1-5; tentatively, D is TRBD1 (5 bases). The CDR3 has 15 amino acids. CDR1 is WSHSY, CDR2 SAAADI, per germline. The ends were cut back, 7 bases at V and 0 bases at J, with 13 bases in the middle.

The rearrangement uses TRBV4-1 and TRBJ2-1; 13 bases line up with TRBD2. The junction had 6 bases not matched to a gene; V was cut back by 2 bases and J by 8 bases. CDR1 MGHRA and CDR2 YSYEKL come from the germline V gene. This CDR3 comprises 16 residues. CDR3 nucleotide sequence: TGCGCCAGCAGCCAATTTGGGACTAGCGGGGACGATGAGCAGTTCTTC. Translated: CASSQFGTSGDDEQFF.

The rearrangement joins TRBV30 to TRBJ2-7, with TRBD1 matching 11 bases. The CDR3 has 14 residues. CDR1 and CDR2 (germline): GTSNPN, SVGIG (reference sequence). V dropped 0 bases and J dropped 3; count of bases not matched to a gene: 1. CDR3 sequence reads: CAWSVGQGDYEQYF. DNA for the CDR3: TGTGCCTGGAGTGTGGGACAGGGGGACTACGAGCAGTACTTC. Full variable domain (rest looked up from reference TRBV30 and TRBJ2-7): SQTIHQWPATLVQPVGSPLSLECTVEGTSNPNLYWYRQAAGRGLQLLFYSVGIGQISSEVPQNLSASRPQDRQFILSSKKLLLSDSGFYLCAWSVGQGDYEQYFGPGTRLTVT.

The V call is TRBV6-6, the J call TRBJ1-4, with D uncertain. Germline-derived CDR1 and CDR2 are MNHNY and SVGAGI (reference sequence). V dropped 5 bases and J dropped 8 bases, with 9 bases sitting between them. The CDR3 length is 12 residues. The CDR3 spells CASSEFREKLFF. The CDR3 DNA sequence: TGTGCCAGCAGTGAGTTTCGGGAAAAACTGTTTTTT.

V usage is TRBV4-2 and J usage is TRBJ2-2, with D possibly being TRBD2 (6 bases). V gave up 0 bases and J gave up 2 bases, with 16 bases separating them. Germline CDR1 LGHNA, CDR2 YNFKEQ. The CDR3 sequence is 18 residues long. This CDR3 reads CASSQDSWRGNNTGELFF. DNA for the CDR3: TGTGCCAGCAGCCAAGATTCGTGGAGGGGTAACAACACCGGGGAGCTGTTTTTT.

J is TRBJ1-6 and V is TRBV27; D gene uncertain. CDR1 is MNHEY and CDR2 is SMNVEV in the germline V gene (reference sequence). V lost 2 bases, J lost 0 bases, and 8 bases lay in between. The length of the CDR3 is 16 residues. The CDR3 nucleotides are TGTGCCAGCAGTTTACTGGCCAACTCCTATAATTCACCCCTCCACTTT. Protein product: CASSLLANSYNSPLHF.

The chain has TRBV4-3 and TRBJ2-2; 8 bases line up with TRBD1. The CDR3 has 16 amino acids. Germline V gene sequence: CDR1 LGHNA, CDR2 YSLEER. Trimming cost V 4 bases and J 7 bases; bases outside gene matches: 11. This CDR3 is CASSPISGGANGELFF. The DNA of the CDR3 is TGCGCCAGCAGCCCGATTTCAGGGGGCGCCAACGGGGAGCTGTTTTTT.

For the CDR3, the DNA is TGTGCCACCAGGTTAACAGGGCTAGACTATGGCTACACCTTC. Translation: CATRLTGLDYGYTF. The chain links TRBV15 to TRBJ1-2; TRBD1 is a possible D gene (6 bases). Trimming pared 6 bases from V and 3 bases from J, leaving 14 bases between. The CDR3 is made up of 14 amino acids. Per the germline V gene, CDR1 is LNHNV and CDR2 is YYDKDF (reference sequence).

The CDR3 DNA is TGCGCCAGCAGCTTGGTCCAGGGGGTCCTCAATGAGCAGTTCTTC. Its translation is CASSLVQGVLNEQFF. This chain connects TRBV5-1 to TRBJ2-1; 7 bases are shared with TRBD1. There are 15 residues in the CDR3. V lost 0 bases, J lost 6 bases, and 6 bases stayed unmatched. The germline V gene encodes CDR1 SGHRS and CDR2 YFSETQ.

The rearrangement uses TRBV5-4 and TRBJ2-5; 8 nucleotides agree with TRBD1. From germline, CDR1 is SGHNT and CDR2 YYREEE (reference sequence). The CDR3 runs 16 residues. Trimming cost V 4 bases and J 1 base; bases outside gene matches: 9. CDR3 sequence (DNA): TGTGCCAGCAGCCTGGCTAGGACAGGGTCCCAAGAGACCCAGTACTTC. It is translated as CASSLARTGSQETQYF.

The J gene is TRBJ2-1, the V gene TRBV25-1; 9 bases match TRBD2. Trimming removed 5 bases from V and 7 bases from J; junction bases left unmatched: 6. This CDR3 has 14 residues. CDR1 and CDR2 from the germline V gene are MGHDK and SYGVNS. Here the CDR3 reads CASSLGTSSNEQFF. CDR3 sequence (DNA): TGTGCCAGCAGTTTAGGGACTAGCTCGAATGAGCAGTTCTTC.

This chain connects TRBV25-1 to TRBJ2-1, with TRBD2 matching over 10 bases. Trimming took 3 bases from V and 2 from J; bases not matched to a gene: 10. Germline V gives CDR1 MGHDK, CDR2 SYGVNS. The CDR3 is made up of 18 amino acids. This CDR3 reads CASSDRASGSIAYNEQFF. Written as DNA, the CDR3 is TGTGCCAGCAGTGATCGGGCTAGCGGGAGTATAGCCTACAATGAGCAGTTCTTC. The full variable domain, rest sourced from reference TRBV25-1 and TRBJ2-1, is EADIYQTPRYLVIGTGKKITLECSQTMGHDKMYWYQQDPGMELHLIHYSYGVNSTEKGDLSSESTVSRIRTEHFPLTLESARPSHTSQYLCASSDRASGSIAYNEQFFGPGTRLTVL.